These 29 T cell receptor beta chains came from one sample sequenced in a study of blood T cell repertoires in COVID-19. Clones were read by immunoSEQ multiplex PCR, and TCRdb kept only the in-frame ones, dropping some. The sample records 100,000 to 150,000 clones, roughly 90% being singletons. The sequencing input was peripheral blood. The receptor source for this set is an elderly woman with acute or convalescent COVID-19.

The J gene is TRBJ2-3, the V gene TRBV7-6, with 7 bases matching TRBD2. The V gene's germline CDR1 is SGHVS and CDR2 FNYEAQ. The CDR3 has 15 residues. J was trimmed by 6 bases and V by 1 base; bases with no gene match: 7. In nucleotides, the CDR3 is TGTGCCAGCAGCTTAGGGAGCCTAGCGGCGGATACGCAGTATTTT. Translation gives CASSLGSLAADTQYF.

The rearrangement uses TRBV6-5 and TRBJ1-3; 7 positions match TRBD1. This CDR3 has 15 amino acids. In germline, CDR1 is MNHEY, CDR2 SVGAGI. J was trimmed by 3 bases and V by 6 bases; bases with no gene match: 8. Written as DNA, the CDR3 is TGTGCCAGCAGCCAGACAGGGCAGGGTGGAAACACCATATATTTT. Translating it yields CASSQTGQGGNTIYF.

The chain uses TRBV4-1 and TRBJ2-5, with D possibly matching TRBD2 (7 bases). V lost 1 base to trimming and J lost 4 bases, with 22 bases between them. From germline, CDR1 is MGHRA and CDR2 YSYEKL. This CDR3 comprises 18 residues. CDR3 DNA: TGCGCCAGCAGCCAAGGGGGGAGGGGGGACTTGGCGGCAGAGACCCAGTACTTC. It is translated as CASSQGGRGDLAAETQYF.

This clone was detected only a few times. The chain recombines TRBV29-1 with TRBJ1-2; TRBD1 agrees at 7 bases. CDR1 is SQVTM and CDR2 is ANQGSEA in the germline V gene. This CDR3 is built from 14 residues. Trimming cost V 4 bases and J 2 bases; bases outside gene matches: 7. This chain's CDR3 is CSVAQGPRNYGYTF. The CDR3 DNA follows: TGCAGCGTTGCACAGGGGCCGCGGAACTATGGCTACACCTTC. Using reference TRBV29-1 and TRBJ1-2 for the parts outside the CDR3, the full variable domain is SAVISQKPSRDICQRGTSLTIQCQVDSQVTMMFWYRQQPGQSLTLIATANQGSEATYESGFVIDKFPISRPNLTFSTLTVSNMSPEDSSIYLCSVAQGPRNYGYTFGSGTRLTVV.

This chain connects TRBV4-1 to TRBJ1-4; 8 nucleotides match TRBD1. The trim removed 1 base at V and 8 bases at J, leaving 9 bases unmatched. This CDR3 contains 16 residues. Per the germline V gene, CDR1 is MGHRA and CDR2 is YSYEKL. The CDR3 DNA is TGCGCCAGCAGCCAAGTACAGACAGGGGAACGAGAAAAACTGTTTTTT. Amino acids: CASSQVQTGEREKLFF.

This clone came up once. The chain recombines TRBV4-1 with TRBJ2-7; D call uncertain. Germline CDR1 reads MGHRA; CDR2 reads YSYEKL. CDR3 length equals 15 residues. Trimming stripped 6 bases from V and 2 bases from J, with 17 bases between. The CDR3 nucleotides are TGCGCCAGCAGTCCAACGCTAAGCCGAACCTACGAGCAGTACTTC. Translating it yields CASSPTLSRTYEQYF.

The table lists this clone with a count of one. The chain couples TRBV18 to TRBJ2-1, with D unresolved. The CDR3 runs to 13 residues. V was shortened by 1 base and J by 5 bases, with 6 bases between the two germline ends. Germline V gene sequence: CDR1 KGHSH, CDR2 LQKENI. The CDR3 DNA reads TGTGCCAGCTCACCACTGGCAGACAATGAGCAGTTCTTC. Residues: CASSPLADNEQFF.

The rearrangement joins TRBV29-1 to TRBJ1-1; 8 bases agree with TRBD1. Germline CDR1 and CDR2: SQVTM and ANQGSEA. Trimming took 4 bases from V and 3 from J; bases not matched to a gene: 4. The CDR3 has 13 amino acids. Here the CDR3 DNA reads TGCAGCGTTGCCCAGACAGGGGACACTGAAGCTTTCTTT. It translates to CSVAQTGDTEAFF.

The chain combines TRBV7-8 with TRBJ2-2, with a tentative D call TRBD2 (6 bases). V was cut by 1 base and J by 5 bases, with 11 bases left in between. This CDR3 contains 15 residues. Germline V gives CDR1 SGHVS, CDR2 FQNEAQ. CDR3 sequence: CASSLVPRGTGELFF. CDR3 bases: TGTGCCAGCAGCTTAGTACCGCGGGGAACCGGGGAGCTGTTTTTT. The whole variable domain, remainder taken from reference TRBV7-8 and TRBJ2-2, is GAGVSQSPRYKVAKRGQDVALRCDPISGHVSLFWYQQALGQGPEFLTYFQNEAQLDKSGLPSDRFFAERPEGSVSTLKIQRTQQEDSAVYLCASSLVPRGTGELFFGEGSRLTVL.

J is TRBJ2-7 and V is TRBV4-2, with D maybe TRBD2 (5 bases). This CDR3 comprises 15 residues. Trimming stripped 0 bases from V and 1 base from J, with 10 bases between. Per the germline V gene, CDR1 is LGHNA and CDR2 is YNFKEQ. This chain's CDR3 is CASSQDEGGSYEQYF. In nucleotides, the CDR3 is TGTGCCAGCAGCCAAGATGAGGGCGGTTCCTACGAGCAGTACTTC.

The chain is built from TRBV28 and TRBJ1-6; D gene ambiguous. Germline values: CDR1 MDHEN, CDR2 SYDVKM. V gave up 5 bases and J gave up 13 bases, with 9 bases separating them. The CDR3 runs to 11 residues. This CDR3 is CASSGGYPLHF. DNA of the CDR3: TGTGCCAGCAGTGGCGGATATCCCCTCCACTTT.

The chain is built from TRBV7-8 and TRBJ1-1; weak D call: TRBD1 (5 bases). Germline CDR1 is SGHVS and CDR2 is FQNEAQ. The CDR3 is 14 residues long. The V gene lost 1 base and the J gene lost 5 bases, with 11 bases spanning the gap. The CDR3 region is CASSLVVGGTEAFF. In nucleotides, the CDR3 is TGTGCCAGCAGCTTAGTGGTGGGGGGGACTGAAGCTTTCTTT.

The chain recombines TRBV12-3 or TRBV12-4 with TRBJ2-2; weak D call: TRBD1 (6 bases). V shed 5 bases and J shed 6 bases, with 10 bases lying between them. The CDR3 spans 13 residues. The CDR3: CASSKGVAGELFF. The CDR3 region has the DNA TGTGCCAGCAGTAAGGGGGTGGCCGGGGAGCTGTTTTTT.

The CDR3 DNA is TGTGCCAGCAGTGTGCAGGTAGATACGCAGTATTTT. Encoded protein: CASSVQVDTQYF. The rearrangement uses TRBV2 and TRBJ2-3; D not resolved. The germline CDR1 and CDR2 sequences are SNHLY and FYNNEI. This CDR3 is 12 amino acids long. The V end was cut by 4 bases, the J end by 5 bases, with 7 bases between.

The chain's CDR3 is CASIGGPAYEQYF. The CDR3, as DNA: TGTGCCAGCATCGGAGGGCCAGCCTACGAGCAGTACTTC. V gene TRBV28 combines with J gene TRBJ2-7; D perhaps matches TRBD2 (6 bases). CDR1 and CDR2 from the germline V gene are MDHEN and SYDVKM. This CDR3 contains 13 residues. V dropped 7 bases and J dropped 2 bases, with 12 bases sitting between them. Full variable domain (outside the CDR3, taken from reference TRBV28 and TRBJ2-7): DVKVTQSSRYLVKRTGEKVFLECVQDMDHENMFWYRQDPGLGLRLIYFSYDVKMKEKGDIPEGYSVSREKKERFSLILESASTNQTSMYLCASIGGPAYEQYFGPGTRLTVT.

The V gene is TRBV28, the J gene TRBJ1-2; D gene unclear. Trimming shortened V by 3 bases and J by 0 bases, and 14 bases separated the two germline ends. Per the germline V gene, CDR1 is MDHEN and CDR2 is SYDVKM. The CDR3 runs 16 residues. CDR3 protein: CASSFPVRATNYGYTF. In DNA form, the CDR3 reads TGTGCCAGCAGTTTTCCCGTGCGGGCAACTAACTATGGCTACACCTTC.

The chain couples TRBV10-2 to TRBJ1-2; a weak D match, TRBD1 (5 bases). The V gene lost 4 bases and the J gene lost 5 bases, with 11 bases spanning the gap. The germline CDR1 and CDR2 sequences are WSHSY and SAAADI. This CDR3 has 13 amino acids. In nucleotides, the CDR3 is TGCGCCAGCAGTGGACAGCTATTATATGGCTACACCTTC. This gives the protein CASSGQLLYGYTF.

The chain joins TRBV6-4 to TRBJ2-1; 8 nucleotides agree with TRBD2. The CDR3 has 14 residues. The germline gives CDR1 MRHNA, CDR2 SNTAGT. V was clipped by 5 bases and J by 5 bases; unmatched bases: 5. CDR3 nucleotide sequence: TGTGCCAGCAGTCCCGGGGGGGCCAACAATGAGCAGTTCTTC. It codes for CASSPGGANNEQFF.

The rearrangement links TRBV10-2 to TRBJ2-5; 7 nucleotides agree with TRBD2. The CDR3 length is 14 residues. V was pared by 6 bases and J by 5 bases, with 9 bases of the junction left unmatched. CDR1 is WSHSY and CDR2 is SAAADI in the germline V gene. For the CDR3, the DNA is TGCGCCAGCAGAGTATCACTAGCGCAGGAGACCCAGTACTTC. Protein: CASRVSLAQETQYF.

The gene calls are TRBV2 and TRBJ1-5, with TRBD1 matching over 7 bases. Germline loops: CDR1 SNHLY, CDR2 FYNNEI. This CDR3 comprises 14 residues. J gave up 3 bases and V 3 bases, and 2 bases lay outside the gene matches. This CDR3 reads CASSEGTANQPQHF. CDR3 DNA sequence: TGTGCCAGCAGTGAGGGGACAGCCAATCAGCCCCAGCATTTT.

The chain combines TRBV6-5 with TRBJ1-1, with 7 bases identical to TRBD1. J was trimmed by 4 bases and V by 6 bases; bases with no gene match: 11. This CDR3 has 15 amino acids. From germline, CDR1 is MNHEY and CDR2 SVGAGI. The CDR3 protein is CASSPGQIRSTEAFF. CDR3 in DNA: TGTGCCAGCAGCCCGGGACAGATAAGGTCCACTGAAGCTTTCTTT.

This clone came up once. The rearrangement uses TRBV11-2 and TRBJ2-7; the match to TRBD1 covers 12 bases. J was trimmed by 6 bases and V by 2 bases; bases with no gene match: 8. Germline CDR1 reads SGHAT; CDR2 reads FQNNGV. The CDR3 runs to 16 residues. CDR3 region: CASSLRPRDRGPEQYF. The CDR3 DNA follows: TGTGCCAGCAGCTTAAGGCCCCGGGACAGGGGGCCCGAGCAGTACTTC.

The chain couples TRBV29-1 to TRBJ1-1; 11 bases align to TRBD1. The V segment lost 7 bases and the J segment 9 bases; nucleotides outside the gene matches: 10. The length of the CDR3 is 13 residues. Germline V gene sequence: CDR1 SQVTM, CDR2 ANQGSEA. The CDR3 loop is CSGSGQGGPKAFF. CDR3 bases: TGCAGCGGATCGGGACAGGGGGGCCCTAAAGCTTTCTTT. Full variable domain (missing parts from reference TRBV29-1 and TRBJ1-1): SAVISQKPSRDICQRGTSLTIQCQVDSQVTMMFWYRQQPGQSLTLIATANQGSEATYESGFVIDKFPISRPNLTFSTLTVSNMSPEDSSIYLCSGSGQGGPKAFFGQGTRLTVV.

The chain joins TRBV10-3 to TRBJ2-6; 7 nucleotides align to TRBD1. This CDR3 comprises 17 residues. J was trimmed by 4 bases and V by 0 bases; bases with no gene match: 6. Germline lookup yields CDR1 ENHRY and CDR2 SYGVKD. The CDR3 loop reads CAISESEGGVGANVLTF. The CDR3 DNA sequence: TGTGCCATCAGTGAGTCGGAAGGGGGCGTGGGGGCCAACGTCCTGACTTTC.

The chain is built from TRBV3-1 (or the pseudogene TRBV3-2) and TRBJ2-6, with D perhaps matching TRBD2 (6 bases). V was pared by 6 bases and J by 0 bases, with 15 bases between. Germline V CDR1 and CDR2: LGHDT, YNNKEL (reference sequence). The CDR3 totals 17 residues. The CDR3 DNA sequence: TGTGCCAGCAGTCGGGGACTTAAAAACTCTGGGGCCAACGTCCTGACTTTC. This gives the protein CASSRGLKNSGANVLTF.

This sequence joins TRBV7-2 and TRBJ2-7, with TRBD1 identical over 8 bases. After removal of 2 bases from V and 7 bases from J, the junction contained 7 bases not matched to a gene. The germline V gene encodes CDR1 SGHTA and CDR2 FQGNSA. The CDR3 covers 14 residues. DNA of the CDR3: TGTGCCAGCAGCTTACAACAGGGGGGACCGGAGCAGTACTTC. It is translated as CASSLQQGGPEQYF.

A few counts support this clone. This sequence joins TRBV7-8 and TRBJ2-7; maybe TRBD1 (7 bases). V lost 5 bases and J 2 bases, leaving 13 bases between the germline ends. The CDR3 has 14 residues. Germline values: CDR1 SGHVS, CDR2 FQNEAQ. The CDR3 DNA follows: TGTGCCAGCAGCAGGACAGGACTAACCTACGAGCAGTACTTC. Translation: CASSRTGLTYEQYF.

The rearrangement links TRBV28 to TRBJ1-5; 7 nucleotides line up with TRBD1. J was trimmed by 0 bases and V by 3 bases; bases with no gene match: 5. CDR3 length: 16 residues. CDR1 MDHEN and CDR2 SYDVKM come from the germline V gene. The DNA of the CDR3 is TGTGCCAGCAGTTTTCAGGGGGGCGGTAGCAATCAGCCCCAGCATTTT. Translated: CASSFQGGGSNQPQHF.

V gene TRBV6-5 combines with J gene TRBJ1-2; D call uncertain. The germline V gene encodes CDR1 MNHEY and CDR2 SVGAGI. The CDR3 contains 13 residues. Trimming stripped 11 bases from V and 6 bases from J, with 19 bases between. This chain's CDR3 is CASTKQSGDGYTF. CDR3 in DNA: TGTGCCTCGACGAAACAGTCCGGCGATGGCTACACCTTC.